This T cell receptor beta chain was observed in a study of blood T cell repertoires in COVID-19. Study background: Collection of acute and convalescent COVID-19 samples took place in the United States, Italy and Spain. PBMCs, B-cell-depleted T cells, or T cells were the source of the cDNA or gDNA that made up the material.

Authors' methods: For nucleated cells, counts were estimated from reference gene primer amplification. TCRdb's copy holds only in-frame clones and misses some; the assay was immunoSEQ multiplex PCR. V and J calls and clone size are given by that table; D and trimming were obtained from the DNA. The sample yields about 210,000 clones, approximately 90% seen once. The CDR3 has 13 amino acids. Germline V lookup: CDR1 WSHSY, CDR2 SAAADI. The junction had 6 bases not matched to a gene; V was cut back by 7 bases and J by 4 bases. The receptor was isolated from a middle-aged woman with acute or convalescent COVID-19. V usage is TRBV10-2 and J usage is TRBJ2-5; 7 bases agree with TRBD2. Sequenced input: peripheral blood. This CDR3 reads CASITAGVETQYF. In DNA form, the CDR3 reads TGCGCCAGCATAACTGCGGGGGTAGAGACCCAGTACTTC.